These T cell receptor beta chains were read from a single sample in a study of cytomegalovirus exposure and HLA in healthy donors. The assay was immunoSEQ multiplex PCR, and TCRdb's table has in-frame clones only and misses some. The table records approximately 110,000 clones, around four fifths of them present only once. Source material: PBMCs. Receptors originate from a man aged 25 to 45 in good health and CMV-seronegative. Each CDR3 is given with its conserved first and last residue. The order of the fields is clone size, D gene, V gene, J gene, CDR3 DNA, CDR3 protein. The D gene is left open where the match is weak. The size field is filled for only some rows; it gives once, few, many or a size class.

once,NA,TRBV5-4,TRBJ1-1,TGTGCCAGCAGCTCGAGCACTGAAGCTTTCTTT,CASSSSTEAFF
NA,TRBD1,TRBV5-6,TRBJ1-6,TGTGCCAGCACCCAAAGGACAGGGGCAAGCTCCTATAATTCACCCCTCCACTTT,CASTQRTGASSYNSPLHF
NA,TRBD1,TRBV28,TRBJ2-5,TGTGCCAGCAGAGGACAGGCCGCGAAGGAGACCCAGTACTTC,CASRGQAAKETQYF
few,NA,TRBV19,TRBJ2-7,TGTGCCAGTAGTCCCACCCTCAGGCGCGAGCAGTACTTC,CASSPTLRREQYF
NA,TRBD1,TRBV5-6,TRBJ1-2,TGTGCCAGCAGCTTGGGGATACAGGGGGACTATGGCTACACCTTC,CASSLGIQGDYGYTF
NA,NA,TRBV6-1,TRBJ2-7,TGTGCCAGCAGTGAACTTCGGAGTACCTACGAGCAGTACTTC,CASSELRSTYEQYF
NA,NA,TRBV11-3,TRBJ2-7,TGTGCCAGCAGCTCTTACAGCGGCTACGAGCAGTACTTC,CASSSYSGYEQYF
NA,TRBD2,TRBV4-3,TRBJ2-5,TGCGCCAGCAGCCAAGATCTGGCGGGAGGGCCAGGGGAGACCCAGTACTTC,CASSQDLAGGPGETQYF
NA,NA,TRBV4-3,TRBJ1-1,TGCGCCAGCAGCCAAGATATGAGGGAAGCTTTCTTT,CASSQDMREAFF
NA,NA,TRBV12-5,TRBJ1-1,TGTGCTAGTGGTCTCACAGGTAACACTGAAGCTTTCTTT,CASGLTGNTEAFF
NA,TRBD1,TRBV15,TRBJ2-7,TGTGCCACCAGCAGCCGGGACAGGGCCTCCTACGAGCAGTACTTC,CATSSRDRASYEQYF
NA,TRBD2,TRBV12-5,TRBJ2-1,TGTGCTAGTGGTTTGGTCGGCGGGGGGGCTTTCAATGAGCAGTTCTTC,CASGLVGGGAFNEQFF
NA,TRBD2,TRBV27,TRBJ2-4,TGTGCCAGCAGTCCCCGGGTGAGGACTAGCGGGGGTGGTAACATTCAGTACTTC,CASSPRVRTSGGGNIQYF
NA,NA,TRBV5-1,TRBJ1-6,TGCGCCAGCAGGTGGGGGGACGCGGAATCACCCCTCCACTTT,CASRWGDAESPLHF
NA,TRBD2,TRBV29-1,TRBJ2-3,TGCAGCGGTAGCGGGGGCCGCACAGATACGCAGTATTTT,CSGSGGRTDTQYF
NA,TRBD2,TRBV4-2,TRBJ2-7,TGTGCCAGCAGCCAGCAACCGCCGGGACTAGTCTTGGGCGAGCAGTACTTC,CASSQQPPGLVLGEQYF
NA,NA,TRBV12-5,TRBJ2-3,TGTGCTACGGGAGTCACAGATACGCAGTATTTT,CATGVTDTQYF
NA,NA,TRBV5-4,TRBJ1-2,TGTGCCAGCAGCTCCCCGGGGGATTATGGCTACACCTTC,CASSSPGDYGYTF
once,NA,TRBV6-6,TRBJ1-2,TGTGCCAGCGGAGACTTGAGCTATGGCTACACCTTC,CASGDLSYGYTF
once,TRBD1,TRBV10-1,TRBJ2-5,TGCGCCAGCAGTACAGGGGGGTACCAAGAGACCCAGTACTTC,CASSTGGYQETQYF